This entry lists 10 T cell receptor beta chains sequenced from one sample in a study of blood T cells in healthy people across ages. Primed by a sample-barcoded 5' primer and a J-beta primer mix, a second PCR proceeded for roughly 7 to 12 cycles. One entry per CDR3 protein results from TCRdb running MiXCR on the 5' RACE reads. The sample contains about 1.6 million distinct CDR3 sequences, about 35% of which appear only once. What was sequenced was blood. Receptors originate from a woman in her twenties or thirties in good health.

This clonotype was counted a few times. One junction end disagrees with the germline gene, perhaps due to a read error. The genes are TRBV30 and TRBJ1-1; no clear D gene. The CDR3 length is 11 residues. Looked up from germline, CDR1 is GTSNPN and CDR2 is SVGIG (reference sequence). CDR3 nucleotide sequence: TGTGCCTGGAGTGTACCTACTGAGGCTTTCTTT. It encodes CAWSVPTEAFF.

This clonotype was counted between two and nine times. At one end the junction does not follow the germline gene, possibly because of a read error. V and J are TRBV6-5 and TRBJ2-2, with D possibly TRBD2 on 6 matching bases. The CDR3 consists of 15 residues. CDR1 is MNHEY, CDR2 SVGAGI, per germline. The DNA for the CDR3 is TGTGCCAGCAGTTACCTAGGCCTCTTGGGCGGGGAGCGGTTTTTT. It translates to CASSYLGLLGGERFF.

V usage is TRBV20-1 and J usage is TRBJ1-1, with D possibly being TRBD1 (6 bases). There are 14 residues in the CDR3. With 5 bases removed from V and 1 base from J, the gap between germline ends came to 14 bases. Per germline, CDR1 DFQATT and CDR2 SNEGSKA (reference sequence). The CDR3 sequence is CSAPHGGGNTEAFF. Here the CDR3 DNA reads TGCAGTGCTCCCCATGGAGGGGGGAACACTGAAGCTTTCTTT.

V usage is TRBV20-1 and J usage is TRBJ2-3; D is undetermined. The CDR3 is 14 residues long. Looked up from germline, CDR1 is DFQATT and CDR2 is SNEGSKA (reference sequence). CDR3 nucleotide sequence: TGCAGCAGTGGGGTGGTGGACCCCCGAGATACGCAGTATTTT. The encoded protein is CSSGVVDPRDTQYF.

In its sample, this clonotype was seen a few times. The V and J genes are TRBV9 and TRBJ2-7; 9 bases map to TRBD2. This CDR3 region has 15 residues. Germline V gene lookup returns CDR1 SGDLS and CDR2 YYNGEE. Losses at the gene ends were 1 base for V and 3 bases for J; bases not matched to a gene: 5. The CDR3, as DNA: TGTGCCAGCAGCGTAACATCTAGCGGGAACTACGAGCAGTACTTC. As protein: CASSVTSSGNYEQYF.

This clonotype was detected only a few times. This rearrangement joins TRBV27 to TRBJ1-2; 7 bases are shared with TRBD1. The CDR3 sequence is 14 residues long. CDR1 is MNHEY, CDR2 SMNVEV, per germline (reference sequence). V lost 6 bases, J lost 9 bases, and 13 bases stayed unmatched. This CDR3 is CASSATGVGVSYTF. CDR3 DNA sequence: TGTGCCAGCAGCGCCACAGGGGTTGGAGTAAGCTACACCTTC.

The chain couples TRBV7-8 to TRBJ2-3; the match to TRBD1 covers 10 bases. V shed 4 bases, J shed 0 bases, and the junction held 1 base outside the gene matches. CDR3 length equals 15 residues. Germline-derived CDR1 and CDR2 are SGHVS and FQNEAQ. The CDR3 protein is CASSWTGGSTDTQYF. CDR3 coding DNA: TGTGCCAGCAGCTGGACAGGGGGTAGCACAGATACGCAGTATTTT.

This clonotype was seen a single time. A read error may explain this, as a much larger clone is one base away. The chain joins TRBV7-2 to TRBJ1-2, with a weak D call TRBD1 (5 bases). V lost 8 bases and J 4 bases, leaving 17 bases between the germline ends. The CDR3 has 14 residues. Germline assignment: CDR1 SGHTA and CDR2 FQGNSA. For the CDR3, the DNA is TGTGCCAGCGGCACCAGGGCAACCGCCTATGGCTACACCTTC. Protein sequence: CASGTRATAYGYTF.

This clonotype was seen at least ten times. The chain recombines TRBV7-3 with TRBJ2-3; either TRBD1 or TRBD2 may fit D (5 bases each). CDR1 and CDR2 (germline): SGHTA, FQGTGA. CDR3 length: 15 residues. The V and J ends lost 0 bases and 3 bases respectively, with 10 bases between them. The CDR3: CASSLTGVWTDTQYF. CDR3 coding DNA: TGTGCCAGCAGCTTAACGGGGGTGTGGACAGATACGCAGTATTTT. Combining the CDR3 with reference TRBV7-3 and TRBJ2-3 gives the whole variable domain GAGVSQTPSNKVTEKGKYVELRCDPISGHTALYWYRQSLGQGPEFLIYFQGTGAADDSGLPNDRFFAVRPEGSVSTLKIQRTERGDSAVYLCASSLTGVWTDTQYFGPGTRLTVL.

Only a few counts were recorded for this clonotype. J is TRBJ2-7 and V is TRBV11-2; 9 nucleotides align to TRBD1. Germline loops: CDR1 SGHAT, CDR2 FQNNGV. The CDR3 is 14 amino acids. V shed 5 bases, J shed 8 bases, and the junction held 10 bases outside the gene matches. CDR3 bases: TGTGCCAGCAGCCCCCCCGGGACAGGGATTAAGCAGTACTTC. This sequence encodes CASSPPGTGIKQYF.